This TCR beta chain was profiled in a study of blood T cell repertoires in COVID-19. The germline V gene encodes CDR1 SGDLS and CDR2 YYNGEE. The trim removed 5 bases at V and 8 bases at J, leaving 2 bases unmatched. The CDR3 sequence is 13 residues long. Libraries were prepared by immunoSEQ multiplex PCR; TCRdb keeps only in-frame clonotypes and omits some of them. The repertoire holds over 85,000 clones, with nearly 90% as singletons. Material for sequencing was peripheral blood. This chain joins TRBV9 and TRBJ1-6; 9 bases line up with TRBD1. The TCR originated in a human donor in a cohort sampled during active COVID-19. CDR3 region: CASSTGGDSPLHF. In nucleotides, the CDR3 is TGTGCCAGCAGTACAGGGGGCGATTCACCCCTCCACTTT.